The T cell receptor (beta chain) under discussion was sequenced for a study of T cells expressing NK-cell markers. Study-wide results and limits: The CD3+CD56-NKG2C+ fraction of a handful of donors was also led by these clonotypes.

There are 14 residues in the CDR3. Germline V gene data show CDR1 as SGHDT and CDR2 as YYEEEE. TCRdb re-analyzed the 5' RACE reads; it lists each CDR3 protein once, without DNA. Recorded for this sample: tens of thousands of distinct CDR3 sequences. About this clonotype itself: As yet, its antigen is unknown.

This TCR was sampled from a man aged 18 to 69 in good health. The V gene is TRBV5-6, the J gene TRBJ2-7; TCRdb's assignment of TRBD2 cannot be checked, as there is no DNA. Specimen: blood T cells: a sorted CD56 or NKG2C T cell subset, CD4+ or CD8+ T cells, or bulk PBMC T cells (not recorded which). The CDR3 loop reads CASTTPGRTYEQYF.